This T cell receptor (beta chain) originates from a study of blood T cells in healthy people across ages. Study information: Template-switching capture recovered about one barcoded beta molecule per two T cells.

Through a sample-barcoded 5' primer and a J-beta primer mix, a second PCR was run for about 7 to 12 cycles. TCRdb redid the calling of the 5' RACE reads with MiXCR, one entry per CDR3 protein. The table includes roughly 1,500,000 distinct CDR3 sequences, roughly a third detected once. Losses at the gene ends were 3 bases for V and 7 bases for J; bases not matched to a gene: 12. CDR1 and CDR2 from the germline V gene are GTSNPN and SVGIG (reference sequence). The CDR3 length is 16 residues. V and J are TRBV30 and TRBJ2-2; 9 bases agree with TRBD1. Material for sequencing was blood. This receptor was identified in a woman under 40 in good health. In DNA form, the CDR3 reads TGTGCCTGGAGCTCCGGGACAGGGAGTTTGAACGGGGAGCTGTTTTTT. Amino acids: CAWSSGTGSLNGELFF.